Shown below are 25 T cell receptor beta chains from a single sample sequenced in a study of blood T cells in healthy people across ages. Using a J-beta primer mix together with a sample-barcoded 5' primer, a second PCR was run for roughly 7 to 12 cycles. TCRdb processed the 5' RACE reads anew with MiXCR; each CDR3 protein has one entry. The data hold around 1,700,000 distinct CDR3 sequences, with 28% observed a single time. The sequencing input was blood. Receptors were obtained from a woman aged 30 to 39 in good health.

There are many counts of this clonotype. Mismatch with germline at one junction end may stem from a read error. The V call is TRBV5-1, the J call TRBJ2-5; D not certain. The CDR3 totals 13 residues. Germline CDR1 and CDR2: SGHRS and YFSETQ. The CDR3 region has the DNA TGTGCCAGCAGCTTAGCAAGTAGAGAGACCCAGTACTTC. It translates to CASSLASRETQYF.

This clonotype has more than one count but fewer than ten. CDR3 sequence reads: CATSRDRDPYSPLHF. In DNA form, the CDR3 reads TGTGCCACCAGCAGAGATCGGGATCCTTACTCACCCCTCCACTTT. The chain has TRBV15 and TRBJ1-6; D gene unclear. V was trimmed by 0 bases and J by 10 bases, leaving 13 bases between them. Germline assignment: CDR1 LNHNV and CDR2 YYDKDF (reference sequence). The CDR3 has 15 amino acids.

This clonotype showed up many times. The chain recombines TRBV4-2 with TRBJ2-7, with TRBD1 matching over 11 bases. This CDR3 is 15 amino acids long. Trimming at V came to 4 bases and at J to 4 bases, leaving 6 bases not matched to a gene. From germline, CDR1 is LGHNA and CDR2 YNFKEQ. CDR3 protein: CASSPSGQGVYEQYF. The CDR3 nucleotides are TGTGCCAGCAGCCCGTCGGGACAGGGGGTATACGAGCAGTACTTC.

A note on this clonotype: This may be a read error: a much more frequent sequence differs by one nucleotide. This chain uses TRBV10-3 with TRBJ1-2; 7 bases match TRBD1. Germline CDR1 reads ENHRY; CDR2 reads SYGVKD. This CDR3 region has 12 residues. The CDR3 loop is CTIRDSNYGYTF. DNA for the CDR3: TGTACCATCAGGGACAGCAACTATGGCTACACCTTC.

Concerning this clonotype: A much larger clone lies a single base off, so this may be a read error. J is TRBJ2-4 and V is TRBV27, with TRBD1 identical over 7 bases. TRBJ2-7 explains the end of the DNA better; the J call may be wrong. This CDR3 has 11 residues. Germline CDR1 MNHEY, CDR2 SMNVEV (reference sequence). The CDR3 region has the DNA TGTGCCGGCCTACAGGGGTACGAGCAGTACTTC. Translation: CAGLQGYEQYF.

V gene TRBV19 combines with J gene TRBJ1-6; a possible D gene is TRBD1 (5 bases). From germline, CDR1 is LNHDA and CDR2 SQIVND (reference sequence). V lost 7 bases to trimming and J lost 8 bases, with 15 bases between them. The CDR3 sequence is 14 residues long. CDR3 in DNA: TGTGCCAGTACCATGGACACTCTTGATTCACCCCTCCACTTT. Its translation is CASTMDTLDSPLHF.

The table lists this clonotype with a few counts. It differs at one base from a far larger clone, so likely a read error. The chain is built from TRBV12-3 or TRBV12-4 and TRBJ2-7; unclear D gene. Trimming left V 2 bases short and J 2 bases short, with 10 bases between. The length of the CDR3 is 14 residues. Here the CDR3 reads CASSLRCPTYEQYF. The CDR3 DNA is TGTGCCAGCAGTTTACGGTGTCCAACCTACGAGCAGTACTTC.

The chain employs TRBV28 and TRBJ2-3, with D possibly matching TRBD1 (5 bases). The CDR3 loop spans 19 amino acids. The V gene's germline CDR1 is MDHEN and CDR2 SYDVKM. The ends were cut back, 2 bases at V and 1 base at J, with 22 bases in the middle. The DNA for the CDR3 is TGTGCCAGCAGTTTACAGGGCCAGGGTGGCACTATAGGCACAGATACGCAGTATTTT. This codes for CASSLQGQGGTIGTDTQYF.

Concerning this clonotype: One end of the junction is discordant with germline, which a read error may explain. V usage is TRBV7-2 and J usage is TRBJ2-6; TRBD1 matches at 7 bases. The CDR3 sequence is 17 residues long. Germline assignment: CDR1 SGHTA and CDR2 FQGNSA. CDR3 residues: CASSETGRGSGANVRTF. The CDR3 DNA is TGTGCCAGCAGCGAGACAGGGAGAGGCTCTGGGGCCAACGTCCGGACTTTC.

This clonotype was seen many times. The chain carries TRBV5-1 and TRBJ1-4, with TRBD1 matching over 7 bases. This CDR3 contains 14 residues. The germline CDR1 and CDR2 sequences are SGHRS and YFSETQ. J lost 8 bases, V lost 4 bases, and 8 bases had no gene match. The CDR3 loop is CASSPGQGDEKLFF. CDR3 sequence (DNA): TGCGCCAGCAGCCCCGGTCAGGGGGACGAAAAACTGTTTTTT.

This clonotype was observed at least ten times. The chain recombines TRBV10-2 with TRBJ2-7; no clear D. V lost 3 bases and J lost 3, with 6 bases in between. CDR3 length: 12 residues. Per the germline V gene, CDR1 is WSHSY and CDR2 is SAAADI. CDR3 amino acids: CASSEERYEQYF. In DNA form, the CDR3 reads TGCGCCAGCAGTGAAGAGCGCTACGAGCAGTACTTC.

The table lists this clonotype with a few counts. The chain links TRBV28 to TRBJ2-1; tentatively, D is TRBD1 (6 bases). Looked up from germline, CDR1 is MDHEN and CDR2 is SYDVKM. V lost 5 bases and J 8 bases, leaving 19 bases between the germline ends. The CDR3 contains 15 residues. CDR3: CASSTDPDRQDEQFF. CDR3 nucleotides: TGTGCCAGCAGTACCGACCCCGACAGGCAGGATGAGCAGTTCTTC.

This clonotype was seen repeatedly, ten times or more. The chain is built from TRBV29-1 and TRBJ2-7; TRBD1 might be the D (5 bases). This CDR3 has 13 residues. Trimming removed 1 base from V and 6 bases from J, with 13 bases in between. Per the germline V gene, CDR1 is SQVTM and CDR2 is ANQGSEA. The CDR3 sequence: CSVEATGASEQYF. The CDR3 DNA reads TGCAGCGTTGAAGCGACTGGGGCGTCCGAGCAGTACTTC.

The chain uses TRBV10-2 and TRBJ2-7, with D perhaps TRBD1 (6 bases). The CDR3 is made up of 15 amino acids. Trimming removed 6 bases at V and 4 bases at J, with 19 bases between. CDR1 and CDR2 (germline): WSHSY, SAAADI. CDR3 DNA: TGCGCCAGCAGCTTGAGTGGGGGACACGTGTACGAGCAGTACTTC. Protein: CASSLSGGHVYEQYF.

The chain carries TRBV12-3 or TRBV12-4 and TRBJ1-5, with D hard to call. With 7 bases removed from V and 7 bases from J, the gap between germline ends came to 14 bases. This CDR3 region has 13 residues. The CDR3 sequence: CASKPRAGQPQHF. DNA for the CDR3: TGTGCCAGCAAACCCCGCGCCGGGCAGCCCCAGCATTTT.

This clonotype was counted a few times. J is TRBJ2-5 and V is TRBV20-1, with TRBD2 as a possible D gene (6 bases). Germline CDR1 and CDR2: DFQATT and SNEGSKA (reference sequence). V lost 6 bases and J lost 2, with 10 bases in between. The length of the CDR3 is 12 residues. CDR3 sequence (DNA): TGCAGTGCCCGCGGGGTACAAGAGACCCAGTACTTC. The encoded protein is CSARGVQETQYF.

This chain links TRBV7-9 with TRBJ2-3; D is unresolved. CDR3 size: 16 residues. Deletions cut 7 bases from V and 2 bases from J, with 19 bases between. The germline CDR1 and CDR2 sequences are SEHNR and FQNEAQ (reference sequence). The chain's CDR3 is CASTLESLDSTDTQYF. The CDR3 DNA reads as TGTGCCAGCACTTTAGAGAGTTTAGATTCCACAGATACGCAGTATTTT. The full variable domain, completed using reference TRBV7-9 and TRBJ2-3, is DTGVSQNPRHKITKRGQNVTFRCDPISEHNRLYWYRQTLGQGPEFLTYFQNEAQLEKSRLLSDRFSAERPKGSFSTLEIQRTEQGDSAMYLCASTLESLDSTDTQYFGPGTRLTVL.

In its sample, this clonotype was seen many times. The rearrangement links TRBV6-2 or TRBV6-3 to TRBJ2-5, with D uncertain. V lost 2 bases, J lost 5 bases, and 9 bases lay in between. The germline V gene has CDR1 MNHEY and CDR2 SVGEGT. This CDR3 region has 13 residues. The CDR3 region has the DNA TGTGCCAGCAGTTACGACGGCTGGGAGACCCAGTACTTC. Encoded protein: CASSYDGWETQYF.

The CDR3 protein is CSSSGEGVQPQHF. DNA for the CDR3: TGCAGTTCCTCAGGGGAGGGGGTCCAGCCCCAGCATTTT. The chain joins TRBV20-1 to TRBJ1-5, with D tentatively TRBD1 (6 bases). The germline V gene has CDR1 DFQATT and CDR2 SNEGSKA (reference sequence). The V gene lost 8 bases and the J gene lost 7 bases, with 18 bases spanning the gap. CDR3 length: 13 residues.

V is TRBV2 and J is TRBJ1-5, with TRBD1 as a possible D gene (5 bases). Per the germline V gene, CDR1 is SNHLY and CDR2 is FYNNEI. V lost 6 bases to trimming and J lost 3 bases, with 12 bases between them. The CDR3 loop spans 14 amino acids. In DNA form, the CDR3 reads TGTGCCAGCAGAGGGGCGGAGACCAATCAGCCCCAGCATTTT. Translation: CASRGAETNQPQHF.

As regards this clonotype: A much larger clone sits a single nucleotide away, making a read error possible. The chain is built from TRBV15 and TRBJ2-2; 8 bases fit TRBD1. Germline V gene lookup returns CDR1 LNHNV and CDR2 YYDKDF (reference sequence). There are 15 residues in the CDR3. CDR3 sequence: CATSRVRGPTGERFF. In DNA form, the CDR3 reads TGTGCCACCAGCAGAGTCAGGGGGCCTACCGGGGAGCGGTTTTTT.

There are a few counts of this clonotype. The J gene is TRBJ2-3, the V gene TRBV11-2; D not certain. The CDR3 has 16 amino acids. V shed 3 bases and J shed 5 bases, with 18 bases lying between them. Germline V gives CDR1 SGHAT, CDR2 FQNNGV. Here the CDR3 DNA reads TGTGCCAGCAGCTTCCAATCCTTGGTCGCGAAAGATACGCAGTATTTT. Translated: CASSFQSLVAKDTQYF.

This clonotype was counted a few times. J is TRBJ2-7 and V is TRBV5-5; no firm D call. Trimming removed 0 bases at V and 5 bases at J, with 6 bases between. This CDR3 spans 12 amino acids. Germline-derived CDR1 and CDR2 are SGHKS and YYEKEE (reference sequence). The CDR3 loop reads CASSLATNEQYF. The CDR3 DNA reads as TGTGCCAGCAGCTTGGCGACAAACGAGCAGTACTTC.

The rearrangement links TRBV29-1 to TRBJ2-6; no firm D call. The germline V and J ends were trimmed by 6 bases and 10 bases, with 7 bases remaining between them. Germline CDR1 SQVTM, CDR2 ANQGSEA. The CDR3 is 10 residues long. The DNA for the CDR3 is TGCAGCGTATACTTTAACGTCCTGACTTTC. It encodes CSVYFNVLTF.

V is TRBV30 and J is TRBJ2-1; D might be TRBD1 (5 bases). The V and J ends lost 7 bases and 9 bases respectively, with 13 bases between them. The CDR3 is 11 amino acids. CDR1 and CDR2 from the germline V gene are GTSNPN and SVGIG (reference sequence). The CDR3 protein is CAYNYQGEQFF. Here the CDR3 DNA reads TGTGCCTACAACTATCAGGGTGAGCAGTTCTTC.